Presented here are 10 T cell receptor beta chains from one specimen sequenced in a study of regulatory T cells in long-lasting Graves disease. Investigators prepared the TCR beta libraries by applying iRepertoire HTBI primers and Arm-PCR of CDR3 regions. TCRdb re-called the multiplex PCR reads with MiXCR, one entry per CDR3 protein. The sample includes about 470,000 distinct CDR3 sequences, roughly 21% of them seen just once. Time point of the sample: persistent/refractory GD, antithyroid drugs over 5 years with positive TRAb. With RNA extracted from PBMCs as input, the TCR library was made. The starting material was peripheral blood mononuclear cells (PBMCs), obtained when the disease was refractory, from a patient treated with antithyroid drugs. The receptors derive from a female donor with Graves disease.

The rearrangement links TRBV6-1 to TRBJ1-2; 7 bases are a match to TRBD1. V shed 8 bases and J 6 bases; nucleotides not matched to a gene: 18. The V gene's germline CDR1 is MNHNS and CDR2 SASEGT. This CDR3 is built from 16 residues. The CDR3 protein is CASDPGFSTGLHGYTF. As DNA, the CDR3 is TGTGCCAGCGACCCCGGGTTTTCGACAGGGTTGCATGGCTACACCTTC.

This chain joins TRBV5-4 and TRBJ2-7; 10 nucleotides agree with TRBD1. This CDR3 is built from 15 residues. The germline V gene has CDR1 SGHNT and CDR2 YYREEE (reference sequence). The V segment lost 1 base and the J segment 5 bases; nucleotides outside the gene matches: 6. This CDR3 reads CASSLPDRGFHEQYF. CDR3 nucleotides: TGTGCCAGCAGCTTGCCGGACAGGGGGTTCCACGAGCAGTACTTC.

This clonotype showed up many times. The chain combines TRBV27 with TRBJ2-5, with a tentative D call TRBD1 (6 bases). Germline CDR1 MNHEY, CDR2 SMNVEV (reference sequence). The V gene lost 3 bases and the J gene lost 5 bases, with 22 bases spanning the gap. This CDR3 comprises 17 residues. As DNA, the CDR3 is TGTGCCAGCAGTTTCCTCACGGTGGCAGGGGTCATCGAGACCCAGTACTTC. This sequence encodes CASSFLTVAGVIETQYF.

The chain combines TRBV4-2 with TRBJ1-4; D gene unclear. Germline CDR1 reads LGHNA; CDR2 reads YNFKEQ. V was pared by 1 base and J by 2 bases, with 11 bases between. CDR3 length: 16 residues. CDR3 bases: TGTGCCAGCAGCCAAGCCGACCGGATGACTAATGAAAAACTGTTTTTT. It specifies CASSQADRMTNEKLFF.

This clonotype was counted many times. The chain is built from TRBV2 and TRBJ2-7; the D is unclear. This CDR3 comprises 15 residues. Germline V CDR1 and CDR2: SNHLY, FYNNEI. With 6 bases removed from V and 0 bases from J, the gap between germline ends came to 15 bases. The CDR3 DNA follows: TGTGCCAGCAGCGGAAGTGGGCAGAGCTCCTACGAGCAGTACTTC. It yields the protein CASSGSGQSSYEQYF.

This clonotype was seen a handful of times. The chain is built from TRBV2 and TRBJ1-6; D unresolved. V was pared by 6 bases and J by 0 bases, with 15 bases between. The germline V gene encodes CDR1 SNHLY and CDR2 FYNNEI. The CDR3 is made up of 17 amino acids. CDR3 in DNA: TGTGCCAGCAGCCATCGCACCCCTAGCTCCTATAATTCACCCCTCCACTTT. Amino acids: CASSHRTPSSYNSPLHF.

CDR3 sequence: CASSPDLTFPETQYF. As DNA, the CDR3 is TGTGCCAGCAGCCCCGACCTAACTTTTCCAGAGACCCAGTACTTC. The J gene is TRBJ2-5, the V gene TRBV27, with D unclear. V was clipped by 6 bases and J by 4 bases, with 18 bases between them. The CDR3 is 15 amino acids. Germline assignment: CDR1 MNHEY and CDR2 SMNVEV (reference sequence).

This clonotype occurred a few times. The DNA of the CDR3 is TGTGCCAGCAGCTTTTATGGGACTAGCGACTACGAGCAGTACTTC. Translation: CASSFYGTSDYEQYF. The rearrangement links TRBV5-6 to TRBJ2-7; 10 bases are a match to TRBD2. Germline CDR1 and CDR2: SGHDT and YYEEEE. J was trimmed by 3 bases and V by 2 bases; bases with no gene match: 5. The CDR3 has 15 residues. The variable domain in full, completed from reference TRBV5-6 and TRBJ2-7, reads DAGVTQSPTHLIKTRGQQVTLRCSPKSGHDTVSWYQQALGQGPQFIFQYYEEEERQRGNFPDRFSGHQFPNYSSELNVNALLLGDSALYLCASSFYGTSDYEQYFGPGTRLTVT.

The chain recombines TRBV19 with TRBJ1-5; D unresolved. This CDR3 contains 15 residues. CDR1 and CDR2 (germline): LNHDA, SQIVND (reference sequence). V shed 3 bases and J shed 0 bases, with 9 bases lying between them. The CDR3 spells CASSIGLNSNQPQHF. CDR3 bases: TGTGCCAGTAGTATCGGATTGAATAGCAATCAGCCCCAGCATTTT. Full variable domain (outside the CDR3, taken from reference TRBV19 and TRBJ1-5): DGGITQSPKYLFRKEGQNVTLSCEQNLNHDAMYWYRQDPGQGLRLIYYSQIVNDFQKGDIAEGYSVSREKKESFPLTVTSAQKNPTAFYLCASSIGLNSNQPQHFGDGTRLSIL.

This clonotype has a count of ten or more. The genes are TRBV3-1 and TRBJ1-5; D uncertain. CDR1 is LGHDT and CDR2 is YNNKEL in the germline V gene (reference sequence). Trimming took 1 base from V and 6 from J, leaving 10 bases between them. This CDR3 comprises 14 residues. The CDR3 nucleotides read TGTGCCAGCAGCCAAGGTTCGGGGTTTCAGCCCCAGCATTTT. This encodes CASSQGSGFQPQHF.